The entry below gives a single TCR beta chain sequence along with its context. The sample is drawn from a study of blood T cell repertoires in COVID-19. Looking at the study overall: Acute and convalescent COVID-19 specimens originated in the United States, Italy and Spain. Sample material is recorded as cDNA or gDNA derived from T cells, B-cell-depleted T cells, or PBMCs.

Study processing details: Amplified reference gene primers provided the basis for estimating nucleated cell counts. Clones were read by immunoSEQ multiplex PCR, and TCRdb kept only the in-frame ones, dropping some. V and J calls and clone size follow that table, whereas D and trimming were derived from the DNA. The profile shows roughly 190,000 clones, around 86% of them singletons. The sample comprised peripheral blood. This clonotype was sampled from a woman over 75 in a cohort sampled during active or convalescent COVID-19.

In DNA form, the CDR3 reads TGCGCCAGCAGCGCGGGACAGCCGAACACTGAAGCTTTCTTT. Translated, it gives CASSAGQPNTEAFF. The chain has TRBV5-1 and TRBJ1-1; 7 nucleotides match TRBD1. CDR1 is SGHRS, CDR2 YFSETQ, per germline. V was clipped by 4 bases and J by 1 base; unmatched bases: 4. The CDR3 is 14 amino acids. Complete variable domain (other parts from reference TRBV5-1 and TRBJ1-1): KAGVTQTPRYLIKTRGQQVTLSCSPISGHRSVSWYQQTPGQGLQFLFEYFSETQRNKGNFPGRFSGRQFSNSRSEMNVSTLELGDSALYLCASSAGQPNTEAFFGQGTRLTVV.